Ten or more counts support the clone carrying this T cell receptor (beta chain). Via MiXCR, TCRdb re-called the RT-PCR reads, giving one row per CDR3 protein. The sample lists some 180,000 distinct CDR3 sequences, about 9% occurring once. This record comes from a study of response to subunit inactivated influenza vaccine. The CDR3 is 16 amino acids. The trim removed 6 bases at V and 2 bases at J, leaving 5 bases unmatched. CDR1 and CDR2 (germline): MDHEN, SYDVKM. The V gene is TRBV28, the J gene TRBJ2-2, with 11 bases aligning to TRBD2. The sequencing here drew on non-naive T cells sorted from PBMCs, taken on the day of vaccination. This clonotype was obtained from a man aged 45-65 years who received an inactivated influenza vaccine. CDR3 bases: TGTGCCAGCAGACTACTAGCGGGAGAAAACACCGGGGAGCTGTTTTTT. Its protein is CASRLLAGENTGELFF.